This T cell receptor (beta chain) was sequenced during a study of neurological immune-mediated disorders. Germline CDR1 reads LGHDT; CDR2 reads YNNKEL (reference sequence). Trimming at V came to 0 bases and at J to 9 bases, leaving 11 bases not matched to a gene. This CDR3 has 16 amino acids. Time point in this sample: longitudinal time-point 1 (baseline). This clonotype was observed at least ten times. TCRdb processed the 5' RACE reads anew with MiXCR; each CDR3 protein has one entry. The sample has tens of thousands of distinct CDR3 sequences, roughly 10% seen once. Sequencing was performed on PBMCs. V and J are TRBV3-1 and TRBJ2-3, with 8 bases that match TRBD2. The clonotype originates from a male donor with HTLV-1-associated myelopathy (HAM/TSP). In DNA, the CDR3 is TGTGCCAGCAGCCAAGACGGCGCAGTAGCGGGGCAAACGCAGTATTTT. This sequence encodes CASSQDGAVAGQTQYF.